This T cell receptor beta chain stems from a study of T cell repertoires in cytomegalovirus infection. There are 14 residues in the CDR3. Trimming shortened V by 8 bases and J by 0 bases, and 14 bases separated the two germline ends. TCRdb passed the reads through MiXCR, listing each CDR3 protein once. The repertoire has approximately 730,000 distinct CDR3 sequences, roughly 33% of them found once; the top ten carry 15% to 20%. On this clonotype: Its antigen remains unidentified.

Sequenced here: cultured PBMCs, sampled from culture after CMV antigen stimulation. The genes are TRBV12-3 or TRBV12-4 and TRBJ2-7, with D perhaps being TRBD1 or TRBD2 (5 bases each). This receptor was obtained from a human donor in good health (CMV status not recorded). Some clones in this sample may be carry-over from other donors' samples. CDR3 sequence (DNA): TGTGCCAGCGGGGGTGGGGACGCCTCCTACGAGCAGTACTTC. This codes for CASGGGDASYEQYF.